Following are 23 T cell receptor beta chains from one sample sequenced in a study of blood T cell repertoires in COVID-19. Clones were sequenced by immunoSEQ multiplex PCR, and TCRdb holds only the in-frame ones, with some missing. The table shows tens of thousands of clones, with about 90% occurring only once. Material: peripheral blood. The source is a man aged 65 to 79 with active COVID-19.

The rearrangement links TRBV5-1 to TRBJ2-7; D may be TRBD1 (5 bases). V was shortened by 4 bases and J by 2 bases, with 16 bases between the two germline ends. In germline, CDR1 is SGHRS, CDR2 YFSETQ. CDR3 size: 15 residues. CDR3: CASSPGSMDTYEQYF. CDR3 sequence (DNA): TGCGCCAGCAGCCCCGGATCGATGGACACCTACGAGCAGTACTTC.

This rearrangement joins TRBV4-1 to TRBJ2-1; the match to TRBD2 covers 7 bases. Losses at the gene ends were 3 bases for V and 5 bases for J; bases not matched to a gene: 4. The CDR3 is 14 amino acids. Per the germline V gene, CDR1 is MGHRA and CDR2 is YSYEKL. CDR3 sequence: CASSHQAGNNEQFF. In DNA form, the CDR3 reads TGCGCCAGCAGCCATCAAGCGGGAAACAATGAGCAGTTCTTC.

A single count supports this clone. V and J are TRBV7-9 and TRBJ2-3; TRBD2 matches 10 bases. The V and J ends lost 8 bases and 6 bases, in that order; junction bases with no gene match: 8. The CDR3 covers 14 residues. CDR1 and CDR2 (germline): SEHNR, FQNEAQ (reference sequence). Written as DNA, the CDR3 is TGTGCCAGCGGCGTGGGGACTAGCGAGGATACGCAGTATTTT. It yields the protein CASGVGTSEDTQYF.

V and J are TRBV20-1 and TRBJ2-7, with TRBD1 as a possible D gene (6 bases). CDR3 length equals 15 residues. V was trimmed by 3 bases and J by 1 base, leaving 16 bases between them. Germline V gene data show CDR1 as DFQATT and CDR2 as SNEGSKA (reference sequence). CDR3 residues: CSASSWTAVSYEQYF. The DNA for the CDR3 is TGCAGTGCTAGTTCGTGGACAGCCGTATCCTACGAGCAGTACTTC.

The chain links TRBV9 to TRBJ2-2; D is unclear. The CDR3 consists of 14 residues. Germline assignment: CDR1 SGDLS and CDR2 YYNGEE. Trimming pared 0 bases from V and 0 bases from J, leaving 3 bases between. CDR3 in amino acids: CASSVASNTGELFF. In DNA, the CDR3 is TGTGCCAGCAGCGTAGCTTCGAACACCGGGGAGCTGTTTTTT.

The chain has TRBV5-5 and TRBJ2-3, with 13 bases lining up with TRBD2. Germline V gene lookup returns CDR1 SGHKS and CDR2 YYEKEE (reference sequence). The CDR3 runs to 18 residues. V shed 1 base, J shed 1 base, and the junction held 6 bases outside the gene matches. This chain's CDR3 is CASSLTSGGARGTDTQYF. DNA of the CDR3: TGTGCCAGCAGCTTGACTAGCGGGGGGGCCAGAGGCACAGATACGCAGTATTTT.

The chain joins TRBV7-7 to TRBJ2-5; D call uncertain. Germline CDR1 SSHAT, CDR2 FNYEAQ (reference sequence). V lost 3 bases and J lost 5, with 10 bases in between. The CDR3 is 13 amino acids. The CDR3 coding sequence is TGTGCCAGCAGCTTCGGTATCCGCGAGACCCAGTACTTC. Its translation: CASSFGIRETQYF.

The chain uses TRBV30 and TRBJ2-7; 15 nucleotides line up with TRBD2. With 4 bases clipped from V and 3 bases from J, the junction kept 13 bases outside the gene matches. Germline lookup yields CDR1 GTSNPN and CDR2 SVGIG (reference sequence). CDR3 size: 18 residues. The CDR3 is CAWNPGTSGRSVRYEQYF. The DNA of the CDR3 is TGTGCCTGGAATCCCGGGACTAGCGGGAGGTCGGTGCGCTACGAGCAGTACTTC.

The V call is TRBV6-6, the J call TRBJ2-7, with a weak D call TRBD2 (5 bases). Trimming removed 3 bases from V and 0 bases from J, with 9 bases in between. Germline V gives CDR1 MNHNY, CDR2 SVGAGI (reference sequence). The CDR3 runs to 14 residues. The CDR3 region has the DNA TGTGCCAGCAGTTATGCGGGTAACTCCTACGAGCAGTACTTC. It translates to CASSYAGNSYEQYF.

V usage is TRBV6-5 and J usage is TRBJ2-5; tentatively, D is TRBD2 (5 bases). The germline V gene has CDR1 MNHEY and CDR2 SVGAGI. Trimming took off 4 bases at V and 5 bases at J, with 14 bases between the two ends. The CDR3 runs 14 residues. The CDR3 loop is CASSSRSERETQYF. In nucleotides, the CDR3 is TGTGCCAGCAGTTCCCGGTCCGAGCGGGAGACCCAGTACTTC.

V is TRBV15 and J is TRBJ2-3; D perhaps matches TRBD1 (6 bases). Between the trimmed V and J ends, which lost 3 bases and 6 bases, there was a span of 16 bases. Germline lookup yields CDR1 LNHNV and CDR2 YYDKDF (reference sequence). This CDR3 has 15 residues. The DNA of the CDR3 is TGTGCCACCAGCAGTGGGACCCCAGGGGTGGATACGCAGTATTTT. Its protein product is CATSSGTPGVDTQYF.

The CDR3 sequence is CASSGTGLLNQPQHF. In DNA, the CDR3 is TGTGCCAGCAGTGGAACGGGACTACTAAATCAGCCCCAGCATTTT. This chain connects TRBV28 to TRBJ1-5; a weak D match, TRBD1 (5 bases). The CDR3 is made up of 15 amino acids. V shed 5 bases and J shed 4 bases, with 15 bases lying between them. CDR1 is MDHEN and CDR2 is SYDVKM in the germline V gene.

This chain connects TRBV7-8 to TRBJ2-7; 7 positions agree with TRBD2. J gave up 3 bases and V 1 base, and 6 bases lay outside the gene matches. Germline loops: CDR1 SGHVS, CDR2 FQNEAQ. The CDR3 extends over 15 amino acids. CDR3 nucleotides: TGTGCCAGCAGCTTAGTCCCTAGCGGCGACTACGAGCAGTACTTC. This sequence encodes CASSLVPSGDYEQYF.

This CDR3 is CASSQTPGQGFGYTF. CDR3 DNA sequence: TGTGCCAGCAGCCAAACACCGGGACAGGGGTTCGGCTACACCTTC. The chain carries TRBV3-1 (or the pseudogene TRBV3-2) and TRBJ1-2; TRBD1 matches 10 bases. In germline, CDR1 is LGHDT, CDR2 YNNKEL (reference sequence). The CDR3 has 15 amino acids. With V trimmed by 2 bases and J by 8 bases, 8 bases remained unmatched.

The chain couples TRBV2 to TRBJ1-4; D not resolved. CDR1 is SNHLY, CDR2 FYNNEI, per germline. This CDR3 contains 12 residues. The germline V and J ends were trimmed by 5 bases and 6 bases, with 7 bases remaining between them. The DNA for the CDR3 is TGTGCCAGCAGTCGGGAGGATGAAAAACTGTTTTTT. Protein product: CASSREDEKLFF.

The DNA for the CDR3 is TGTGCCAGCCAGGAGGGAACGGGTGAAAAACTGTTTTTT. It translates to CASQEGTGEKLFF. V and J are TRBV7-9 and TRBJ1-4; D gene uncertain. The CDR3 length is 13 residues. The V and J ends lost 8 bases and 7 bases respectively, with 14 bases between them. Per germline, CDR1 SEHNR and CDR2 FQNEAQ (reference sequence).

The chain recombines TRBV15 with TRBJ2-1, with 11 bases matching TRBD2. This CDR3 comprises 16 residues. Per the germline V gene, CDR1 is LNHNV and CDR2 is YYDKDF (reference sequence). The trim removed 3 bases at V and 7 bases at J, leaving 8 bases unmatched. The CDR3 spells CATSRAGTSGINEQFF. The CDR3 DNA follows: TGTGCCACCAGCAGGGCCGGGACTAGCGGAATTAATGAGCAGTTCTTC. Full variable domain (rest looked up from reference TRBV15 and TRBJ2-1): DAMVIQNPRYQVTQFGKPVTLSCSQTLNHNVMYWYQQKSSQAPKLLFHYYDKDFNNEADTPDNFQSRRPNTSFCFLDIRSPGLGDTAMYLCATSRAGTSGINEQFFGPGTRLTVL.

The chain joins TRBV7-9 to TRBJ1-1; 7 positions match TRBD1. Looked up from germline, CDR1 is SEHNR and CDR2 is FQNEAQ (reference sequence). J gave up 1 base and V 3 bases, and 2 bases lay outside the gene matches. The CDR3 runs to 14 residues. In DNA, the CDR3 is TGTGCCAGCAGCTTGACAGGGCCGAACACTGAAGCTTTCTTT. Translation gives CASSLTGPNTEAFF. Full variable domain (rest looked up from reference TRBV7-9 and TRBJ1-1): DTGVSQNPRHKITKRGQNVTFRCDPISEHNRLYWYRQTLGQGPEFLTYFQNEAQLEKSRLLSDRFSAERPKGSFSTLEIQRTEQGDSAMYLCASSLTGPNTEAFFGQGTRLTVV.

The chain links TRBV7-9 to TRBJ2-2, with D unresolved. Germline values: CDR1 SEHNR, CDR2 FQNEAQ (reference sequence). The CDR3 runs 12 residues. V lost 6 bases and J lost 6, with 8 bases in between. The chain's CDR3 is CASRDLAGELFF. CDR3 in DNA: TGTGCCAGCAGAGACCTAGCCGGGGAGCTGTTTTTT.

This clone was seen a single time. This chain joins TRBV5-1 and TRBJ1-2; the D gene is possibly TRBD1 (5 bases). This CDR3 has 17 amino acids. The ends were cut back, 4 bases at V and 4 bases at J, with 23 bases in the middle. Germline CDR1 SGHRS, CDR2 YFSETQ. For the CDR3, the DNA is TGCGCCAGCAGCCCGGAGCCGGCTGGGCAGGGAGGCTATGGCTACACCTTC. Translated: CASSPEPAGQGGYGYTF.

The DNA of the CDR3 is TGTGCCAGCAGCTGGCAGGGGGCCGACTCTGGAAACACCATATATTTT. It specifies CASSWQGADSGNTIYF. The chain is built from TRBV7-8 and TRBJ1-3, with 8 bases identical to TRBD1. Germline V gives CDR1 SGHVS, CDR2 FQNEAQ. The V and J ends lost 4 bases and 0 bases, in that order; junction bases with no gene match: 5. The CDR3 is 16 residues long.

This clone showed up just once. CDR3 sequence: CASSPQGNGTEAFF. For the CDR3, the DNA is TGTGCCAGTAGCCCACAGGGGAACGGCACTGAAGCTTTCTTT. The chain links TRBV19 to TRBJ1-1; 7 bases are a match to TRBD1. With V trimmed by 6 bases and J by 4 bases, 8 bases remained unmatched. CDR1 and CDR2 from the germline V gene are LNHDA and SQIVND (reference sequence). The CDR3 runs 14 residues.

The V call is TRBV7-2, the J call TRBJ2-7, with 10 bases matching TRBD2. Germline-derived CDR1 and CDR2 are SGHTA and FQGNSA. This CDR3 contains 17 residues. The V gene end was trimmed by 3 bases and the J gene end by 4 bases; junction bases not matched to a gene: 12. The CDR3: CASSLSGGAMPDYEQYF. The CDR3 nucleotides are TGTGCCAGCAGCTTGAGCGGGGGGGCGATGCCCGATTACGAGCAGTACTTC.